The present T cell receptor (beta chain) was sequenced within a study of Tregs in tolerant kidney transplant recipients. Method: immunoSEQ multiplex PCR; TCRdb's copy keeps in-frame clones and lacks some. The sample records tens of thousands of clones, roughly 93% being singletons. Mixed chimerism was transient after nonmyeloablative marrow transplants from related graft donors. Study results and limitations: Few patients were studied, so findings need validation in larger groups. For some patients, primers changed over time, blocking nucleotide-level comparison.

Note on this clone: The antigen is unknown.

Sample: CD4+ T cells from blood (PBMCs), taken 12 months after the transplant. The TCR originated in a human patient who received a combined kidney and bone marrow transplant. Part of the T cells may come from the graft donor.

Written as DNA, the CDR3 is TGCAGCGTCTTGTCCCCCCCCGGGGACAGGGCCTACAATGAGCAGTTCTTC. Protein product: CSVLSPPGDRAYNEQFF. The chain has TRBV29-1 and TRBJ2-1, with TRBD1 identical over 9 bases. Germline V lookup: CDR1 SQVTM, CDR2 ANQGSEA. V lost 6 bases to trimming and J lost 2 bases; unmatched junction nucleotides: 14. The CDR3 extends over 17 amino acids.